These T cell receptor beta chains were read from a single sample in a study of control samples from healthy donors and cancer patients. TCRdb's table, derived via immunoSEQ multiplex PCR, lists solely in-frame clones and lacks some. The sample lists 150,000 to 200,000 clones, roughly 88% occurring once. The sample was blood. The receptors derive from a woman in her 30s in good health. The CDR3 runs from the conserved cysteine through the conserved F or W. The order of the fields is V gene, D gene, J gene, clone size, CDR3 DNA, CDR3 protein. D genes are given only for firm matches. Only part of the rows carry a size: once, few, many, or a class if the clone is expanded.

TRBV2	.	TRBJ1-5	.	TGTGCCAGCAGTGATCGGATTGGCCAGCCCCAGCATTTT	CASSDRIGQPQHF
TRBV28	.	TRBJ1-4	.	TGTGCCAGCAGTACCCCTACACAGCTAAAACTGTTTTTT	CASSTPTQLKLFF
TRBV6-1	TRBD2	TRBJ2-5	.	TGTGCCAGCAGTGAAGGCGGGAGTATGGTGGCCCAGTACTTC	CASSEGGSMVAQYF
TRBV2	.	TRBJ2-3	.	TGTGCCAGCGGCGGGGCGACAGATACGCAGTATTTT	CASGGATDTQYF
TRBV28	.	TRBJ2-3	.	TGTGCCAGCAGCCTTTACGGAGGGGGGGACACAGATACGCAGTATTTT	CASSLYGGGDTDTQYF
TRBV6-5	.	TRBJ2-5	.	TGTGCCAGCAGTTATAAGGGGGGCGGCGAGACCCAGTACTTC	CASSYKGGGETQYF
TRBV7-9	.	TRBJ1-4	.	TGTGCCAGCAGCTTACAGGAAGGAAGCGGAGAAAAACTGTTTTTT	CASSLQEGSGEKLFF
TRBV29-1	TRBD2	TRBJ2-1	.	TGCAGCGTTGCGGGCGGGAGGCTGTACAATGAGCAGTTCTTC	CSVAGGRLYNEQFF
TRBV5-1	.	TRBJ2-7	few	TGCGCCAGCAGCTTGGCCGATTATACCGGATACGAGCAGTACTTC	CASSLADYTGYEQYF
TRBV9	.	TRBJ1-2	.	TGTGCCAGCAGCGCCCACAGGAGTGGGTCGGTCCGTGGCTACACCTTC	CASSAHRSGSVRGYTF
TRBV27	TRBD1	TRBJ2-3	.	TGTGCCAGCAGGCCAGCCAGGGGGCCCGACTTAGATACGCAGTATTTT	CASRPARGPDLDTQYF
TRBV7-9	.	TRBJ1-4	.	TGTGCCAGCAGTCTAGGGTGGACTAATGAAAAACTGTTTTTT	CASSLGWTNEKLFF
TRBV3-1/TRBV3-2	.	TRBJ1-2	once	TGTGCCAGCAGCCAAGGGGTCGCACAGACTTATGGCTACACCTTC	CASSQGVAQTYGYTF
TRBV28	.	TRBJ1-5	.	TGTGCCAGCAGTCCCGGAGGCTATAGCAATCAGCCCCAGCATTTT	CASSPGGYSNQPQHF
TRBV5-1	.	TRBJ2-2	.	TGCGCCAGCAGCACAGGGTTTCACACCGGGGAGCTGTTTTTT	CASSTGFHTGELFF
TRBV28	.	TRBJ1-2	few	TGTGCCAGCAGTTTTTTCGGGGTCGATGGCTACACCTTC	CASSFFGVDGYTF
TRBV5-5	TRBD1	TRBJ2-7	.	TGTGCCAGCAGCTGGGGGACAGGGGGGACCTACGAGCAGTACTTC	CASSWGTGGTYEQYF
TRBV27	.	TRBJ2-7	.	TGTGCCAGCATCGGGGCGGCCGGGGAGCAGTACTTC	CASIGAAGEQYF
TRBV5-1	.	TRBJ2-3	.	TGCGCCAGCAGGCCGGACTCCAACCTGGGGGATACGCAGTATTTT	CASRPDSNLGDTQYF
TRBV10-3	TRBD2	TRBJ2-3	.	TGTGCCATCAGTGAGTCTAGCGGGATCACAGATACGCAGTATTTT	CAISESSGITDTQYF
TRBV19	TRBD1	TRBJ2-7	.	TGTGCCAGTAGCCCACGGAGTACAGGGGCCTACGAGCAGTACTTC	CASSPRSTGAYEQYF
TRBV19	.	TRBJ2-3	.	TGTGCCAGTAGGCCGGACGGACGCACAGATACGCAGTATTTT	CASRPDGRTDTQYF
TRBV18	.	TRBJ1-1	.	TGTGCCAGCTCACCCGGGGCCGGGACTATGGCTTTCTTT	CASSPGAGTMAFF
TRBV27	TRBD1	TRBJ1-2	.	TGTGCCAGCAGTCTAGGACAGGGGTTCTCTGGCTACACCTTC	CASSLGQGFSGYTF
TRBV7-6	.	TRBJ2-1	.	TGTGCCAGCAGCTCTCCGTCCCGTAATGAGCAGTTCTTC	CASSSPSRNEQFF
TRBV6-5	.	TRBJ2-7	.	TGTGCCAGCAGTTACCGGCTAGCAGCGGAGGTCGGCGAGCAGTACTTC	CASSYRLAAEVGEQYF
TRBV4-1	.	TRBJ2-1	.	TGCGCCAGCAGCCAAGTTCCAGGCATTGAGCAGTTCTTC	CASSQVPGIEQFF
TRBV29-1	TRBD1	TRBJ1-1	once	TGCAGCGTTGTGAAGGGGGCGGGCGGCACTGAAGCTTTCTTT	CSVVKGAGGTEAFF
TRBV3-1/TRBV3-2	.	TRBJ2-3	.	TGTGCCAGCAGCCAAGAACGGACACGTGGGGATACGCAGTATTTT	CASSQERTRGDTQYF
TRBV9	TRBD2	TRBJ2-1	.	TGTGCCAGCAGCGTACGGGGGAGCGGGGACAATGAGCAGTTCTTC	CASSVRGSGDNEQFF
TRBV10-3	.	TRBJ2-3	once	TGTGCCATCAGTGACGCGGCAGATACGCAGTATTTT	CAISDAADTQYF
TRBV18	.	TRBJ1-6	.	TGTGCCAGCTCACCGGGGGACATAAGTTCACCCCTCCACTTT	CASSPGDISSPLHF
TRBV19	TRBD2	TRBJ2-3	.	TGTGCCAGTAGTGGCGGGACTAGCGGGGCACCTAGCACAGATACGCAGTATTTT	CASSGGTSGAPSTDTQYF
TRBV29-1	.	TRBJ1-3	.	TGCAGCGTTGAAACTGGAAACACCATATATTTT	CSVETGNTIYF
TRBV18	.	TRBJ1-2	.	TGTGCCAGCTCACCTCAAACAGGGCACTATGGCTACACCTTC	CASSPQTGHYGYTF
TRBV27	.	TRBJ1-6	.	TGTGCCAGCAGTTCCCGAATAGACACCGTAAGCTCCTATAATTCACCCCTCCACTTT	CASSSRIDTVSSYNSPLHF
TRBV24-1	TRBD1	TRBJ1-5	.	TGTGCCACCACCAAACAGGGGAGGCCTAGTCAGCCCCAGCATTTT	CATTKQGRPSQPQHF
TRBV6-2/TRBV6-3	TRBD2	TRBJ2-5	.	TGTGCCAGCAGCCTGCTTGGGCTAGCGGGGGGGCGGGAGACCCAGTACTTC	CASSLLGLAGGRETQYF
TRBV5-1	TRBD1	TRBJ2-2	.	TGCGCCAGCAGCTTGGGGTGGACAGGGGGCGCGTTTGACACCGGGGAGCTGTTTTTT	CASSLGWTGGAFDTGELFF
TRBV11-2	.	TRBJ2-5	.	TGTGCCAGCAGCTTAGACCAAGAGACCCAGTACTTC	CASSLDQETQYF
TRBV6-1	.	TRBJ1-4	.	TGTGCCAGCAGTGACACAGGATCCACTAATGAAAAACTGTTTTTT	CASSDTGSTNEKLFF
TRBV6-5	.	TRBJ2-7	.	TGTGCCAGCAGCCGGGGATCATTCTACGAGCAGTACTTC	CASSRGSFYEQYF
TRBV28	.	TRBJ1-6	.	TGTGCCAGCAGACCGCCCAATTCACCCCTCCACTTT	CASRPPNSPLHF
TRBV24-1	.	TRBJ1-3	.	TGTGCCACCAGTGATTCCGGGACGAAGGCCAACACCATATATTTT	CATSDSGTKANTIYF
TRBV6-6	.	TRBJ2-7	.	TGTGCCAGCAGTTTATCCCCCGACAGGGAGCAGTACTTC	CASSLSPDREQYF
TRBV5-1	.	TRBJ1-1	.	TGCGCCAGCAGCTTGGCCAATCCACAGGGCACTGAAGCTTTCTTT	CASSLANPQGTEAFF
TRBV6-6	.	TRBJ1-5	.	TGTGCCAGCAGTTACTCGGGGGATAGCAATCAGCCCCAGCATTTT	CASSYSGDSNQPQHF
TRBV15	TRBD1	TRBJ2-5	once	TGTGCCACCAGCAAGCAACAGGGGATAAAGGAGACCCAGTACTTC	CATSKQQGIKETQYF
TRBV19	TRBD2	TRBJ2-1	.	TGTGCCAGTAGTATGCTCCCGGGAGGGTACAATGAGCAGTTCTTC	CASSMLPGGYNEQFF
TRBV6-5	.	TRBJ1-2	.	TGTGCCAGCAACTCCGGGACGCAGTATGGCTACACCTTC	CASNSGTQYGYTF
TRBV7-2	TRBD2	TRBJ2-3	.	TGTGCCAGCAGCTGGGCCGGACTAGCGGGCACAGATACGCAGTATTTT	CASSWAGLAGTDTQYF
TRBV28	TRBD1	TRBJ2-7	.	TGTGCCAGCAGTTGGGGACAGGGAGGGACCTACGAGCAGTACTTC	CASSWGQGGTYEQYF
TRBV15	.	TRBJ2-1	.	TGTGCCACCAGCAGAGATTTTGGAGGGGTTGGTGTCAATGAGCAGTTCTTC	CATSRDFGGVGVNEQFF
TRBV28	TRBD1	TRBJ2-1	.	TGTGCCAGCACCCCCTGGGGGACAGGGGTCCACAATGAGCAGTTCTTC	CASTPWGTGVHNEQFF
TRBV5-1	.	TRBJ2-7	few	TGCGCCAGCAGCTCCCGGGATATAAGTGGGGAGCAGTACTTC	CASSSRDISGEQYF
TRBV6-5	TRBD1	TRBJ1-2	.	TGTGCCAGCAGTACCCGACAGGGTCGGATTACCTTC	CASSTRQGRITF
TRBV6-1	.	TRBJ2-5	.	TGTGCCAGCAGTGAAAAGGGTCCCGTGGGGGAGACCCAGTACTTC	CASSEKGPVGETQYF